This TCR beta chain was captured by sequencing in a study of graft-versus-host responses after intestinal transplantation. Tissue from the graft was processed to free its intraepithelial and lamina propria lymphocytes. With respect to this clone: Antigen specificity is unknown.

CDR1 and CDR2 from the germline V gene are LGHNA and YSLEER. Germline trimming cut 1 base from V and 3 bases from J; bases unmatched to any gene: 2. This CDR3 comprises 15 residues. General study findings and limits: Patients with graft-donor T cell macrochimerism had high graft-versus-host to host-versus-graft clonal ratios in allografts. Investigators detected GvH clones in recipient marrow, with some emerging earlier in ileum or blood.

Using immunoSEQ multiplex PCR, the repertoire was profiled, and TCRdb retains in-frame clones only, with some absent. The repertoire has about 15,000 clones, less than 80% of them found once; the top ten carry approximately 10%. The sample was ileum tissue, taken approximately 700 days after intestinal transplantation. This chain joins TRBV4-3 and TRBJ1-4; 7 nucleotides match TRBD1. The TCR comes from a human patient who received an intestinal transplant, so some T cells may come from the graft donor. The DNA of the CDR3 is TGCGCCAGCAGCCAAGCCGGACAGGCTAATGAAAAACTGTTTTTT. Residues: CASSQAGQANEKLFF.